This T cell receptor (beta chain) was captured by sequencing in a study of blood T cell repertoires in COVID-19. On the study more broadly: Italy, Spain and the United States were the sources of the convalescent and acute COVID-19 samples. Nucleic acid was either cDNA or gDNA, and it came from T cells, B-cell-depleted T cells, or PBMCs.

Germline values: CDR1 KGHSH, CDR2 LQKENI. CDR3 length: 14 amino acids. The ends lost 5 bases at V and 2 bases at J; junction bases unmatched: 2. Produced via immunoSEQ multiplex PCR; TCRdb's table is partial and in-frame only. The sample yields about 12,000 clones, roughly four fifths seen once. There are a few counts of this clone. This receptor was taken from a woman aged 55-69 years with acute or convalescent COVID-19. The gene calls are TRBV18 and TRBJ1-3, with 8 bases lining up with TRBD1. The sample taken for sequencing was peripheral blood. The CDR3 sequence is CASSEGQAGNTIYF. DNA for the CDR3: TGTGCCAGCTCAGAGGGACAGGCTGGAAACACCATATATTTT.